Each of the 32 T cell receptor beta chains below was sequenced from the same sample in a study of regulatory T cells in long-lasting Graves disease. CDR3-region Arm-PCR and iRepertoire HTBI primers produced the TCR beta libraries. In TCRdb, the multiplex PCR reads were re-called with MiXCR into one record per CDR3 protein. In the table there are a few hundred thousand distinct CDR3 sequences, about 14% of which are singletons. Documented time point: newly diagnosed GD, antithyroid drugs for less than 3 months. RNA from PBMCs was the source of the TCR library. This sample also appeared in a second study, on T cells in Graves' hyperthyroidism and ophthalmopathy.

The starting material was peripheral blood mononuclear cells (PBMCs), obtained at new diagnosis, from a patient treated with antithyroid drugs. The source of these receptors is a man aged 25-45 years with Graves disease.

This clonotype occurred many times. The chain couples TRBV11-2 to TRBJ2-3; no clear D gene. This CDR3 is 14 amino acids long. With 1 base removed from V and 5 bases from J, the gap between germline ends came to 10 bases. CDR1 is SGHAT, CDR2 FQNNGV, per germline. CDR3 amino acids: CASSLGNIRDTQYF. The DNA of the CDR3 is TGTGCCAGCAGCTTAGGGAATATTCGAGATACGCAGTATTTT.

This clonotype was detected many times. The chain joins TRBV12-5 to TRBJ2-1; D gene unclear. Germline values: CDR1 LGHNT, CDR2 FRNRAP. CDR3 length: 13 residues. Trimming shortened V by 5 bases and J by 8 bases, and 13 bases separated the two germline ends. CDR3 sequence: CASGPAPLYEQFF. CDR3 DNA: TGTGCTAGTGGTCCCGCACCGCTTTATGAGCAGTTCTTC.

This chain's CDR3 is CASSLGRESGGELFF. DNA for the CDR3: TGTGCCAGCAGCTTAGGTCGGGAGTCGGGCGGGGAGCTGTTTTTT. The chain links TRBV13 to TRBJ2-2; D is possibly TRBD2 (6 bases). This CDR3 is 15 amino acids long. The V end lost 0 bases, the J end lost 7 bases, and 12 bases lay between the germline ends. Looked up from germline, CDR1 is PRHDT and CDR2 is FYEKMQ (reference sequence).

This clonotype was seen repeatedly, ten times or more. The rearrangement joins TRBV27 to TRBJ2-7; 9 bases agree with TRBD1. Germline V gives CDR1 MNHEY, CDR2 SMNVEV (reference sequence). The V and J ends lost 0 bases and 4 bases, in that order; junction bases with no gene match: 4. There are 15 residues in the CDR3. The CDR3 bases are TGTGCCAGCAGTTTATCTGGGACAGGGATGTACGAGCAGTACTTC. Translating gives CASSLSGTGMYEQYF.

This chain links TRBV28 with TRBJ2-1; D call uncertain. The germline gives CDR1 MDHEN, CDR2 SYDVKM. The ends were cut back, 2 bases at V and 2 bases at J, with 13 bases in the middle. This CDR3 has 16 residues. The CDR3 coding sequence is TGTGCCAGCAGTTTACCTCGTGAGAGCCCCTACAATGAGCAGTTCTTC. Translating it yields CASSLPRESPYNEQFF.

In its sample, this clonotype was seen many times. The chain links TRBV20-1 to TRBJ2-7; 7 nucleotides line up with TRBD1. V lost 1 base and J lost 5; bases outside the gene matches: 2. The germline V gene has CDR1 DFQATT and CDR2 SNEGSKA (reference sequence). The CDR3 contains 12 residues. CDR3 residues: CSARGGGHEQYF. The CDR3 bases are TGCAGTGCTAGAGGAGGGGGCCACGAGCAGTACTTC.

There are many counts of this clonotype. This chain joins TRBV11-2 and TRBJ1-4; D not certain. Germline values: CDR1 SGHAT, CDR2 FQNNGV. This CDR3 region has 15 residues. Trimming removed 1 base at V and 8 bases at J, with 14 bases between. The CDR3 coding sequence is TGTGCCAGCAGCTTAGTGCCGACCGGAGGGGAAAAACTGTTTTTT. Its protein is CASSLVPTGGEKLFF.

In its sample, this clonotype was seen many times. The J gene is TRBJ1-1, the V gene TRBV20-1, with 8 bases fitting TRBD1. V dropped 5 bases and J dropped 6; count of bases not matched to a gene: 5. The CDR3 is 12 amino acids. Germline V gene lookup returns CDR1 DFQATT and CDR2 SNEGSKA (reference sequence). The CDR3 loop is CSADRGGAEAFF. CDR3 coding DNA: TGCAGTGCTGACAGGGGAGGAGCTGAAGCTTTCTTT.

This clonotype has only a few counts. J is TRBJ2-3 and V is TRBV5-1, with 11 nucleotides matching TRBD2. Losses at the gene ends were 7 bases for V and 4 bases for J; bases not matched to a gene: 8. The CDR3 has 15 amino acids. Looked up from germline, CDR1 is SGHRS and CDR2 is YFSETQ. The CDR3 region has the DNA TGCGCCAGCGCCCCCGGACTAGCGGGCCCAGATACGCAGTATTTT. Its translation is CASAPGLAGPDTQYF.

This clonotype was recorded many times. The rearrangement joins TRBV29-1 to TRBJ2-1, with 7 bases identical to TRBD2. Germline CDR1 is SQVTM and CDR2 is ANQGSEA. The CDR3 runs 15 residues. The V gene end was trimmed by 2 bases and the J gene end by 0 bases; junction bases not matched to a gene: 4. Here the CDR3 reads CSVERGGGSYNEQFF. CDR3 bases: TGCAGCGTTGAAAGAGGCGGGGGCTCCTACAATGAGCAGTTCTTC.

This clonotype was detected ten times or more. The J gene is TRBJ2-3, the V gene TRBV7-9; no clear D. Germline V gives CDR1 SEHNR, CDR2 FQNEAQ (reference sequence). The CDR3 contains 14 residues. The V and J ends lost 1 base and 1 base respectively, with 6 bases between them. Written as DNA, the CDR3 is TGTGCCAGCAGCTTAGACGAGGGCACAGATACGCAGTATTTT. Its protein product is CASSLDEGTDTQYF. Based on the CDR3 plus reference TRBV7-9 and TRBJ2-3, the full variable domain is DTGVSQNPRHKITKRGQNVTFRCDPISEHNRLYWYRQTLGQGPEFLTYFQNEAQLEKSRLLSDRFSAERPKGSFSTLEIQRTEQGDSAMYLCASSLDEGTDTQYFGPGTRLTVL.

This clonotype was picked up many times. The V call is TRBV11-2, the J call TRBJ2-1, with 11 positions matching TRBD2. The CDR3 runs 17 residues. Per the germline V gene, CDR1 is SGHAT and CDR2 is FQNNGV. The V and J ends lost 5 bases and 8 bases, in that order; junction bases with no gene match: 14. The CDR3 DNA reads as TGTGCCAGCAGCCCTCTGCCTACTAGCGGGAGTCCAGATGAGCAGTTCTTC. Encoded protein: CASSPLPTSGSPDEQFF.

In this sample, this clonotype turned up many times. The genes are TRBV14 and TRBJ1-1; no clear D gene. The CDR3 spans 15 residues. Germline CDR1 and CDR2: SGHDN and FVKESK. V dropped 1 base and J dropped 3 bases, with 12 bases sitting between them. The CDR3 loop reads CASSQARAGYTEAFF. The CDR3, as DNA: TGTGCCAGCAGCCAAGCAAGGGCAGGTTACACTGAAGCTTTCTTT.

This chain uses TRBV5-1 with TRBJ2-7; 15 bases align to TRBD2. The V segment lost 3 bases and the J segment 5 bases; nucleotides outside the gene matches: 6. This CDR3 is built from 16 residues. From germline, CDR1 is SGHRS and CDR2 YFSETQ. CDR3 residues: CASSSARTSGRDEQYF. CDR3 DNA sequence: TGCGCCAGCAGCTCGGCCAGGACTAGCGGGAGGGACGAGCAGTACTTC. The variable domain in full, with the rest retrieved from reference TRBV5-1 and TRBJ2-7, is KAGVTQTPRYLIKTRGQQVTLSCSPISGHRSVSWYQQTPGQGLQFLFEYFSETQRNKGNFPGRFSGRQFSNSRSEMNVSTLELGDSALYLCASSSARTSGRDEQYFGPGTRLTVT.

The V gene is TRBV9, the J gene TRBJ2-5; 9 positions match TRBD1. With V trimmed by 6 bases and J by 2 bases, 5 bases remained unmatched. The germline CDR1 and CDR2 sequences are SGDLS and YYNGEE. The CDR3 spans 14 residues. The DNA of the CDR3 is TGTGCCAGCACCGGACAGGGGAGGCAAGAGACCCAGTACTTC. Encoded protein: CASTGQGRQETQYF.

The J gene is TRBJ1-5, the V gene TRBV18; no clear D gene. Germline V lookup: CDR1 KGHSH, CDR2 LQKENI. The germline V and J ends were trimmed by 2 bases and 0 bases, with 8 bases remaining between them. This CDR3 has 15 amino acids. The CDR3 nucleotides read TGTGCCAGCTCACCATTTTCAGATAGCAATCAGCCCCAGCATTTT. Translating gives CASSPFSDSNQPQHF.

This clonotype was seen more than once but under ten times. The chain combines TRBV6-2 or TRBV6-3 with TRBJ2-1; tentative D call: TRBD2 (6 bases). The V end was cut by 9 bases, the J end by 0 bases, with 12 bases between. CDR3 length: 14 amino acids. Germline CDR1 MNHEY, CDR2 SVGEGT. The CDR3: CASGGASSYNEQFF. Here the CDR3 DNA reads TGTGCCAGTGGCGGGGCGTCCTCCTACAATGAGCAGTTCTTC.

This clonotype was seen at least ten times. The chain has TRBV20-1 and TRBJ1-1, with D possibly TRBD1 on 5 matching bases. Looked up from germline, CDR1 is DFQATT and CDR2 is SNEGSKA (reference sequence). The CDR3 totals 13 residues. The CDR3 protein is CRLDMGWAPEAFF. The CDR3 nucleotides read TGCAGATTGGACATGGGATGGGCCCCTGAAGCTTTCTTT.

This clonotype appeared a few times. The chain uses TRBV20-1 and TRBJ2-7; 7 bases are shared with TRBD2. With V trimmed by 6 bases and J by 1 base, 12 bases remained unmatched. The CDR3 contains 15 residues. Germline V lookup: CDR1 DFQATT, CDR2 SNEGSKA (reference sequence). The chain's CDR3 is CSASGGGRTSYEQYF. The CDR3 DNA reads as TGCAGTGCCAGTGGGGGGGGGAGGACGTCCTACGAGCAGTACTTC.

This clonotype was picked up many times. The CDR3 DNA reads as TGTGCCAGCAGCTTAGATCCCGACAGGTTTTATGAAAAACTGTTTTTT. This gives the protein CASSLDPDRFYEKLFF. The gene calls are TRBV11-3 and TRBJ1-4; D may be TRBD1 (6 bases). In germline, CDR1 is SGHNT, CDR2 YENEEA. The CDR3 covers 16 residues. V lost 0 bases and J lost 6, with 14 bases in between.

Note on this clonotype: One end of the junction fails to match germline, which may point to a read error. The chain is built from TRBV9 and TRBJ1-1; possible D gene TRBD1, 5 bases. The CDR3 loop spans 15 amino acids. Germline CDR1 is SGDLS and CDR2 is YYNGEE. CDR3 nucleotides: TGTGCCAGCAGCGTAGAGTGGGGACCAAACACTGAAGCTTCCTTT. Translated: CASSVEWGPNTEASF. Full variable domain (rest looked up from reference TRBV9 and TRBJ1-1): DSGVTQTPKHLITATGQRVTLRCSPRSGDLSVYWYQQSLDQGLQFLIQYYNGEERAKGNILERFSAQQFPDLHSELNLSSLELGDSALYFCASSVEWGPNTEASFGQGTRLTVV.

The table lists this clonotype with many counts. The chain links TRBV3-1 to TRBJ1-5; unclear D gene. The CDR3 runs 12 residues. The ends were cut back, 5 bases at V and 4 bases at J, with 6 bases in the middle. From germline, CDR1 is LGHDT and CDR2 YNNKEL (reference sequence). As DNA, the CDR3 is TGTGCCAGCAGCTTACCTAATCAGCCCCAGCATTTT. Residues: CASSLPNQPQHF.

This clonotype was counted only a few times. The J gene is TRBJ2-5, the V gene TRBV19; D possibly corresponds to TRBD2 (6 bases). The CDR3 length is 12 residues. With 11 bases removed from V and 1 base from J, the gap between germline ends came to 11 bases. Germline CDR1 and CDR2: LNHDA and SQIVND (reference sequence). The CDR3 DNA is TGTGCCCGAAGGGACTCCCAAGAGACCCAGTACTTC. Translation: CARRDSQETQYF.

This clonotype was found many times. This chain links TRBV6-1 with TRBJ1-3, with a weak D call TRBD1 (5 bases). The CDR3 loop spans 15 amino acids. Between the trimmed V and J ends, which lost 5 bases and 1 base, there was a span of 12 bases. Germline CDR1 is MNHNS and CDR2 is SASEGT. The CDR3 here is CASSTQGVSGNTIYF. The CDR3 coding sequence is TGTGCCAGCAGTACTCAGGGTGTTTCTGGAAACACCATATATTTT.

This clonotype came up many times. V usage is TRBV7-9 and J usage is TRBJ2-1; 8 bases align to TRBD1. J gave up 7 bases and V 1 base, and 6 bases lay outside the gene matches. The germline V gene has CDR1 SEHNR and CDR2 FQNEAQ (reference sequence). CDR3 length: 15 residues. DNA for the CDR3: TGTGCCAGCAGCTTAGTAGGACAGGGTCGAAATGAGCAGTTCTTC. Protein product: CASSLVGQGRNEQFF.

This clonotype was counted at least ten times. V usage is TRBV20-1 and J usage is TRBJ2-1; tentatively, D is TRBD1 or TRBD2 (5 bases each). Germline V gene data show CDR1 as DFQATT and CDR2 as SNEGSKA (reference sequence). This CDR3 contains 13 residues. Trimming took 3 bases from V and 9 from J, leaving 15 bases between them. DNA of the CDR3: TGCAGTGCTAGTGACGGGCCGGGGCGTGAGCAGTTCTTC. Protein product: CSASDGPGREQFF.

The genes are TRBV30 and TRBJ2-2; D is unresolved. The length of the CDR3 is 13 residues. CDR1 GTSNPN and CDR2 SVGIG come from the germline V gene (reference sequence). V was cut by 2 bases and J by 7 bases, with 11 bases left in between. CDR3 loop: CAWSIIDSGELFF. CDR3 sequence (DNA): TGTGCCTGGAGTATAATAGATAGCGGGGAGCTGTTTTTT.

This clonotype was counted many times. One junction end disagrees with the germline gene, perhaps due to a read error. The CDR3: CSVDSGTSSYEEYF. As DNA, the CDR3 is TGCAGCGTTGATTCAGGGACCTCTTCTTACGAGGAGTACTTC. The gene calls are TRBV29-1 and TRBJ2-7, with D tentatively TRBD1 or TRBD2 (5 bases each). The CDR3 length is 14 residues. Germline assignment: CDR1 SQVTM and CDR2 ANQGSEA.

The chain links TRBV19 to TRBJ2-7, with D possibly being TRBD2 (6 bases). The CDR3 covers 16 residues. Trimming shortened V by 3 bases and J by 2 bases, and 17 bases separated the two germline ends. The germline CDR1 and CDR2 sequences are LNHDA and SQIVND (reference sequence). CDR3 bases: TGTGCCAGTAGTATGTGGCAGGGAGGAGGCCCCTACGAGCAGTACTTC. This encodes CASSMWQGGGPYEQYF.

This clonotype was counted at least ten times. The rearrangement uses TRBV2 and TRBJ2-2; D may be TRBD2 (5 bases). Germline V CDR1 and CDR2: SNHLY, FYNNEI. Deletions cut 3 bases from V and 1 base from J, with 9 bases between. The CDR3 contains 15 residues. CDR3 bases: TGTGCCAGCAGTGAGTTAGGGAGGAACACCGGGGAGCTGTTTTTT. Translating gives CASSELGRNTGELFF.

At least ten counts were recorded for this clonotype. The chain couples TRBV27 to TRBJ2-1; D is perhaps TRBD2 (6 bases). Trimming stripped 5 bases from V and 7 bases from J, with 12 bases between. The CDR3 spans 13 residues. Germline V gene sequence: CDR1 MNHEY, CDR2 SMNVEV (reference sequence). CDR3 amino acids: CASSRPAGNEQFF. In DNA form, the CDR3 reads TGTGCCAGCAGTAGACCGGCGGGGAATGAGCAGTTCTTC.

This clonotype showed up just a few times. The chain uses TRBV18 and TRBJ1-1; D unresolved. In germline, CDR1 is KGHSH, CDR2 LQKENI. Trimming stripped 6 bases from V and 1 base from J, with 21 bases between. This CDR3 contains 17 residues. The chain's CDR3 is CASSLKSPRSQNTEAFF. CDR3 in DNA: TGTGCCAGCTCTCTCAAGTCACCACGCAGCCAGAACACTGAAGCTTTCTTT.